The clone carrying this TCR beta chain was found a few times. Its specificity is unknown. The PCR used 60 Vbeta and 13 Jbeta primers. Libraries were prepared by immunoSEQ multiplex PCR; TCRdb keeps only in-frame clonotypes and omits some of them. The repertoire consists of around 130,000 clones, with approximately 61% occurring once and the leading ten covering roughly 1.5%. This record comes from a study of cytomegalovirus exposure and HLA in healthy donors. About the study: An earlier analysis found roughly 110 million unique TCR beta sequences from around 180 million T cells. Study-wide results and caveats: When a later analysis compared HLA-associated TCR beta chains with equally common others, the HLA-associated chains turned out to be more clonally expanded and to have lower generation probabilities. The classifier reportedly diagnosed cytomegalovirus status with high sensitivity and specificity.

V dropped 2 bases and J dropped 5; count of bases not matched to a gene: 11. Germline V lookup: CDR1 SGHKS, CDR2 YYEKEE (reference sequence). This CDR3 has 16 residues. V usage is TRBV5-5 and J usage is TRBJ2-3, with TRBD2 matching over 7 bases. Specimen: PBMCs. The clonotype originates from a man aged 25-45 years in good health and CMV-seropositive. DNA of the CDR3: TGTGCCAGCAGCTTCATTGCTAGCGGACCCCTAGATACGCAGTATTTT. Its translation is CASSFIASGPLDTQYF.